A single T cell receptor beta chain is shown here with its context. Its target is unknown. From RNA transcripts, TCR beta CDR3 regions were amplified. The HTBI set primed first-round TCR CDR3 RT-PCR. MiXCR, run by TCRdb on the multiplex PCR reads, gives a single entry per CDR3 protein. The sample lists about 350,000 distinct CDR3 sequences; 14% were seen once. The source of the sample is a study of T cells in Graves' hyperthyroidism and ophthalmopathy. The germline V gene has CDR1 LNHDA and CDR2 SQIVND (reference sequence). This CDR3 comprises 11 residues. V was trimmed by 4 bases and J by 5 bases, leaving 6 bases between them. Overall study findings and caveats: In simple terms, a model built on 13 V-J features told ophthalmopathy apart from stable hyperthyroidism.

What was sequenced was blood. The rearrangement uses TRBV19 and TRBJ2-7; D unclear. This receptor was obtained from a woman between 25 and 40 years old with Graves' hyperthyroidism. The CDR3 reads CASSKADEQYF. The CDR3 DNA follows: TGTGCCAGTAGTAAAGCCGACGAGCAGTACTTC.